This is a list of T cell receptor beta chains from one sample in a study of glioma-infiltrating T cells after dendritic cell vaccination. Using immunoSEQ multiplex PCR, the repertoire was profiled, and TCRdb retains in-frame clones only, with some absent. The table includes just over 95,000 clones, around three quarters detected once. The source material was blood, sampled before dendritic cell vaccination. These receptors originate from a human donor with glioblastoma. Each CDR3 is given with its conserved first and last residue. The D gene is left open where the match is weak. A clone size is listed for some rows: how often the clone was seen (once, few, many), or a class if it is expanded.

clone size	V gene	D gene	J gene	CDR3 DNA	CDR3 protein
-	TRBV18	TRBD1	TRBJ2-7	TGTGCCAGCTCTTTCGGACAGGGCCGCGAGCAGTACTTC	CASSFGQGREQYF
-	TRBV7-9	TRBD1	TRBJ1-1	TGTGCCAGCAGCGTATACAGGGGACCGAACACTGAAGCTTTCTTT	CASSVYRGPNTEAFF
-	TRBV29-1	TRBD2	TRBJ2-7	TGCAGCGTTGAATGGGCTAGCGGGAGTATCTACGAGCAGTACTTC	CSVEWASGSIYEQYF
-	TRBV10-3	-	TRBJ2-1	TGTGCCATCGGGGGGGCCCTCGGCAATGAGCAGTTCTTC	CAIGGALGNEQFF
-	TRBV7-2	-	TRBJ2-3	TGTGCCAGCAGCTTAGTGCCGGGAGCCACAGATACGCAGTATTTT	CASSLVPGATDTQYF
few	TRBV6-1	TRBD1	TRBJ1-6	TGTGCCAGCAGCTCCGGGACAGTAAATTCACCCCTCCACTTT	CASSSGTVNSPLHF
-	TRBV9	TRBD1	TRBJ2-3	TGTGCCAGCAGCACGCGGACAGGGAAAGCGACAGATACGCAGTATTTT	CASSTRTGKATDTQYF
-	TRBV7-3	TRBD2	TRBJ2-2	TGTGCCAGCAGTACTAGCGGCACCGGGGAGCTGTTTTTT	CASSTSGTGELFF
-	TRBV6-5	TRBD1	TRBJ1-2	TGTGCCAGCACCCCGGGACAGGGGATCTATGGCTACACCTTC	CASTPGQGIYGYTF
-	TRBV5-1	TRBD2	TRBJ2-3	TGCGCCAGCAGCTTGGCGGTGTCAGCGGGGGGGCCTAGCACAGATACGCAGTATTTT	CASSLAVSAGGPSTDTQYF
-	TRBV5-1	TRBD2	TRBJ2-7	TGCGCCAGCAGCTTGGTCGGGGGGACCCGCGAGCAGTACTTC	CASSLVGGTREQYF
-	TRBV12-5	-	TRBJ1-5	TGTGCCAGTGGTTTGGTAGAGACAGCCAATCAGCCCCAGCATTTT	CASGLVETANQPQHF
-	TRBV10-2	-	TRBJ1-1	TGCGCCAGCAGTGAGTCGGGGGGGTACTCTGAAGCTTTCTTT	CASSESGGYSEAFF
-	TRBV5-1	-	TRBJ1-6	TGCGCCAGCAGCTCCGGGATTAATAATTCACCCCTCCACTTT	CASSSGINNSPLHF
few	TRBV19	TRBD2	TRBJ2-7	TGTGCCAGTAGTGCCGTAGCGGGAGGGACCTACGAGCAGTACTTC	CASSAVAGGTYEQYF
-	TRBV18	-	TRBJ1-1	TGTGCCAGCTCACCACCGAAGGGGGAAAACACTGAAGCTTTCTTT	CASSPPKGENTEAFF
-	TRBV4-1	TRBD2	TRBJ2-1	TGCGCCAGCAGCCAACGACTAGCGGGGTACAATGAGCAGTTCTTC	CASSQRLAGYNEQFF
-	TRBV27	-	TRBJ2-3	TGTGCCACCTCAGACACGTACACAGATACGCAGTATTTT	CATSDTYTDTQYF
-	TRBV28	TRBD2	TRBJ2-7	TGTGCCAGCAGTTCTAAGGCCCACGGGAGGGACGAGCAGTACTTC	CASSSKAHGRDEQYF
-	TRBV12-1	-	TRBJ1-2	TGTGCCAGCAACACCGACAGGGGAATAAGGGACTCTAACTATGGCTACACCTTC	CASNTDRGIRDSNYGYTF
few	TRBV4-1	TRBD1	TRBJ1-4	TGCGCCAGCAGCCAACCAACGACAGGGTCTCGTGAAAAACTGTTTTTT	CASSQPTTGSREKLFF
-	TRBV6-6	TRBD1	TRBJ1-2	TGTGCCAGCACTACGACAGGGAATTATGGCTACACCTTC	CASTTTGNYGYTF